This T cell receptor beta chain was sequenced during a study of blood T cells in healthy people across ages. Study-level results: Nothing was known about donor CMV status, and this possibly confounded expanded clonotype changes.

The sample holds a few counts of this clonotype. The antigen remains undetermined. It was with a sample-barcoded 5' primer and a J-beta primer mix that a second PCR of roughly 7 to 12 cycles was run. TCRdb independently ran MiXCR on the 5' RACE reads; one entry per CDR3 protein. The repertoire holds just over 1 million distinct CDR3 sequences, with 40% to 45% as singletons. CDR1 LGHDT and CDR2 YNNKEL come from the germline V gene (reference sequence). CDR3 size: 15 residues. This TCR was sampled from a woman aged 55-70 years in good health. The sequenced material came from blood. This chain uses TRBV3-1 with TRBJ2-5; D is possibly TRBD1 (5 bases). The end of the DNA aligns better with TRBJ2-7, so the J call may be wrong. As DNA, the CDR3 is TGTGCCAGCAGCCAAGAACCGACAGCACCCTACGAGCAGTACTTC. Translated: CASSQEPTAPYEQYF.